A single sample is the source of the 13 T cell receptor beta chains below, sequenced in a study of T-cell reconstitution after alpha-beta-depleted transplantation in children. Construction of the TCRbeta library involved unique molecular identifiers. TCRdb fed the PCR reads into MiXCR, producing one record per CDR3 protein. Among 150,000 to 250,000 distinct CDR3 sequences, 6.3% were seen once, and the ten largest hold roughly 4.8%. The source was PBMCs, collected before TCRalphabeta/CD19-depleted stem cell transplant. The receptors stem from a girl less than two years old with combined immunodeficiency, due to receive a stem cell transplant.

This clonotype was observed many times. At one boundary the junction diverges from the germline segment, which might be a read error. The chain carries TRBV12-3 or TRBV12-4 and TRBJ2-5; tentative D call: TRBD2 (6 bases). This CDR3 is built from 14 residues. The CDR3 region has the DNA TGTGCCAGCACTTTAGGGGCGGGGAGCGAGACCCAGTACTTC. This codes for CASTLGAGSETQYF.

This clonotype has more than one count but fewer than ten. This chain links TRBV7-2 with TRBJ2-7; possible D gene TRBD2, 6 bases. Trimming left V 5 bases short and J 4 bases short, with 24 bases between. The germline V gene encodes CDR1 SGHTA and CDR2 FQGNSA. The CDR3 runs to 17 residues. The CDR3, as DNA: TGTGCCAGCAGCCCCCGCCGGGACTGGATGGGGGTTTACGAGCAGTACTTC. It translates to CASSPRRDWMGVYEQYF.

This clonotype was counted at least ten times. The V call is TRBV12-3 or TRBV12-4, the J call TRBJ1-4; D perhaps matches TRBD1 (6 bases). The CDR3 extends over 17 amino acids. With 7 bases removed from V and 0 bases from J, the gap between germline ends came to 18 bases. The CDR3 is CASIKQGWVATNEKLFF. The CDR3 nucleotides read TGTGCCAGCATCAAACAGGGATGGGTCGCAACTAATGAAAAACTGTTTTTT.

This clonotype was seen ten or more times. The rearrangement joins TRBV12-3 or TRBV12-4 to TRBJ1-1; possibly TRBD1 for D (5 bases). The CDR3 contains 15 residues. Trimming left V 5 bases short and J 0 bases short, with 13 bases between. CDR3 loop: CASSKGTGMNTEAFF. In nucleotides, the CDR3 is TGTGCCAGCAGTAAAGGGACCGGCATGAACACTGAAGCTTTCTTT.

This clonotype was detected many times. The V call is TRBV28, the J call TRBJ2-1; 7 bases map to TRBD2. CDR3 length: 17 amino acids. Germline CDR1 MDHEN, CDR2 SYDVKM. The V and J ends lost 3 bases and 4 bases, in that order; junction bases with no gene match: 12. The CDR3 spells CASSLIIAGRVYNEQFF. CDR3 bases: TGTGCCAGCAGTTTGATAATAGCAGGGAGGGTTTACAATGAGCAGTTCTTC.

This clonotype was counted at least ten times. The chain couples TRBV29-1 to TRBJ1-6; D remains unclear. This CDR3 has 13 residues. V lost 7 bases and J 7 bases, leaving 14 bases between the germline ends. Germline values: CDR1 SQVTM, CDR2 ANQGSEA. As DNA, the CDR3 is TGCAGCGCCTCGGATAATGACAATTCACCCCTCCACTTT. This sequence encodes CSASDNDNSPLHF.

The chain is built from TRBV28 and TRBJ2-7; 14 bases map to TRBD2. V lost 5 bases and J lost 6; bases outside the gene matches: 12. Germline CDR1 MDHEN, CDR2 SYDVKM. This CDR3 comprises 17 residues. CDR3 sequence: CASSEKLGLAGGLEQYF. CDR3 bases: TGTGCCAGCAGTGAAAAATTAGGACTAGCGGGAGGACTCGAGCAGTACTTC. Filled out from reference TRBV28 and TRBJ2-7, the complete variable domain reads DVKVTQSSRYLVKRTGEKVFLECVQDMDHENMFWYRQDPGLGLRLIYFSYDVKMKEKGDIPEGYSVSREKKERFSLILESASTNQTSMYLCASSEKLGLAGGLEQYFGPGTRLTVT.

A remark on this clonotype: A much larger clonotype is one base distant, so this may be a read error. The chain links TRBV4-1 to TRBJ2-7; 9 bases agree with TRBD1. J lost 2 bases, V lost 4 bases, and 6 bases had no gene match. Germline CDR1 MGHRA, CDR2 YSYEKL. The length of the CDR3 is 15 residues. The CDR3 DNA sequence: TGCGCCAGCAGCCCGCTGGGACAGGGAGCCTACGAGCAGTACTTC. The encoded protein is CASSPLGQGAYEQYF.

This clonotype was found many times. The V gene is TRBV28, the J gene TRBJ2-3, with D perhaps given as TRBD1 or TRBD2 (7 bases each). Trimming cost V 6 bases and J 4 bases, with 20 bases left between them. The CDR3 sequence is 16 residues long. The germline V gene has CDR1 MDHEN and CDR2 SYDVKM. Here the CDR3 DNA reads TGTGCCAGCAGCCTCCCTCCACAGGGGAGGGCAGATACGCAGTATTTT. This encodes CASSLPPQGRADTQYF.

As for this clonotype: A much larger clone differs from this one at a single base, so this may be a read error. The rearrangement uses TRBV12-3 or TRBV12-4 and TRBJ1-6; 7 bases are shared with TRBD1. This CDR3 region has 14 residues. In DNA, the CDR3 is TGTTCCAGCAGCGCGACAGGGTTTTCTTCACCCCTCCACTTT. It codes for CSSSATGFSSPLHF.

This clonotype was detected ten times or more. The chain links TRBV13 to TRBJ2-1; TRBD1 or TRBD2 may be the D gene (5 bases each). Trimming took 5 bases from V and 8 from J, leaving 10 bases between them. The CDR3 length is 12 residues. Germline CDR1 is PRHDT and CDR2 is FYEKMQ (reference sequence). The CDR3 DNA is TGTGCCAGCAGCCCCGGGACCGATGAGCAGTTCTTC. Protein product: CASSPGTDEQFF.

This clonotype was observed a handful of times. V gene TRBV18 combines with J gene TRBJ2-7, with D maybe TRBD1 (5 bases). The CDR3 sequence is 14 residues long. V lost 4 bases, J lost 2 bases, and 12 bases lay in between. Germline V gene lookup returns CDR1 KGHSH and CDR2 LQKENI. Written as DNA, the CDR3 is TGTGCCAGCTCACTGGATGGGGCGGCCTACGAGCAGTACTTC. This encodes CASSLDGAAYEQYF.

This clonotype was picked up many times. The chain links TRBV7-8 to TRBJ1-3, with a tentative D call TRBD1 (6 bases). CDR3 length equals 16 residues. CDR1 and CDR2 (germline): SGHVS, FQNEAQ. Trimming pared 1 base from V and 3 bases from J, leaving 13 bases between. In DNA, the CDR3 is TGTGCCAGCAGCTTAGTTCGGGGGGCTTATGGAAACACCATATATTTT. This translates into CASSLVRGAYGNTIYF.